The 6 T cell receptor beta chains in this list originate from one sample, sequenced in a study of cytomegalovirus exposure and HLA in healthy donors. The PCR had 60 Vbeta and 13 Jbeta primers. Sequenced by immunoSEQ multiplex PCR; TCRdb stores in-frame clones only, minus some. Here the sample spans about 110,000 clones, roughly 68% being singletons. The sample was PBMCs. These receptors were obtained from a woman aged 30 to 39 in good health and CMV-seronegative.

This chain joins TRBV5-1 and TRBJ2-5; TRBD1 is a possible D gene (6 bases). In germline, CDR1 is SGHRS, CDR2 YFSETQ. Between the trimmed V and J ends, which lost 1 base and 2 bases, there was a span of 21 bases. The CDR3 consists of 18 residues. CDR3 bases: TGCGCCAGCAGCTTGTGGGGGCGTGCAGGGTCAAATCAAGAGACCCAGTACTTC. This sequence encodes CASSLWGRAGSNQETQYF.

The J gene is TRBJ1-1, the V gene TRBV6-5, with 8 positions matching TRBD1. CDR1 MNHEY and CDR2 SVGAGI come from the germline V gene. V trimming: 4 bases; J trimming: 5 bases; junction bases outside the gene matches: 9. The CDR3 totals 15 residues. The DNA for the CDR3 is TGTGCCAGCAGTTTGACTACAGGGGGGAGGACTGAAGCTTTCTTT. It codes for CASSLTTGGRTEAFF.

This clone has only a few counts. The sample contains more than one DNA sequence encoding this CDR3. The chain uses TRBV5-1 and TRBJ1-1, with unresolved D. Germline lookup yields CDR1 SGHRS and CDR2 YFSETQ. Trimming removed 2 bases at V and 1 base at J, with 6 bases between. The CDR3 sequence is 13 residues long. The CDR3 DNA reads as TGCGCCAGCAGCTTTACGGGGAACACTGAAGCTTTCTTT. It yields the protein CASSFTGNTEAFF.

The sample holds a few counts of this clone. The rearrangement uses TRBV6-5 and TRBJ1-6; 8 bases align to TRBD1. Looked up from germline, CDR1 is MNHEY and CDR2 is SVGAGI. The CDR3 extends over 14 amino acids. V dropped 2 bases and J dropped 10; count of bases not matched to a gene: 4. The CDR3 bases are TGTGCCAGCAGTTACGGACAGGGAGACTCACCCCTCCACTTT. This encodes CASSYGQGDSPLHF.

This clone was seen only once. The V call is TRBV6-5, the J call TRBJ1-1; D perhaps matches TRBD1 (5 bases). V gave up 0 bases and J gave up 0 bases, with 8 bases separating them. The CDR3 consists of 15 residues. Germline CDR1 MNHEY, CDR2 SVGAGI. The CDR3 coding sequence is TGTGCCAGCAGTTACTCGGGGGGGATGAACACTGAAGCTTTCTTT. Translated, it gives CASSYSGGMNTEAFF.

The V gene is TRBV7-9, the J gene TRBJ1-1, with 11 nucleotides matching TRBD1. The CDR3 is 14 residues long. The junction had 2 bases not matched to a gene; V was cut back by 3 bases and J by 5 bases. Germline loops: CDR1 SEHNR, CDR2 FQNEAQ (reference sequence). CDR3 loop: CASSFGTGGTEAFF. CDR3 DNA: TGTGCCAGCAGCTTCGGGACAGGGGGAACTGAAGCTTTCTTT.